A selection of T cell receptor beta chains follows, all from one sample in a study of a mutant IDH1 vaccine in newly diagnosed glioma. Assay used: immunoSEQ multiplex PCR; TCRdb lists only in-frame clones, some missing. The sample shows about 88,000 clones, over 75% of them seen only once. The sample here was PBMCs, taken from a glioma patient treated with radiotherapy, temozolomide or both. These receptors originate from a man aged 40-49 years with glioma. Some clones in this sample may be carry-over from other donors' samples. Both conserved end residues are part of each CDR3. The D gene is left open where the match is weak. Clone size is stated in some rows and not others, as once, few, many or a class when expanded.

size	V	D	J	CDR3	DNA
.	TRBV18	.	TRBJ2-2	CASSPPGQTGELFF	TGTGCCAGCTCACCACCGGGGCAAACCGGGGAGCTGTTTTTT
once	TRBV5-1	.	TRBJ1-5	CASSISSNQPQHF	TGCGCCAGCAGCATCTCTAGCAATCAGCCCCAGCATTTT
once	TRBV6-5	.	TRBJ2-7	CASSYLAGGYEQYF	TGTGCCAGCAGTTACTTGGCAGGGGGGTACGAGCAGTACTTC
.	TRBV10-3	.	TRBJ2-1	CAISDPRGSNEQFF	TGTGCCATCAGTGACCCAAGGGGAAGCAATGAGCAGTTCTTC
.	TRBV14	TRBD1	TRBJ1-6	CASSQADREGSPLHF	TGTGCCAGCAGCCAAGCCGACAGGGAAGGTTCACCCCTCCACTTT
.	TRBV5-6	.	TRBJ1-5	CASSFGMRDNQPQHF	TGTGCCAGCAGCTTCGGGATGAGGGATAATCAGCCCCAGCATTTT
.	TRBV6-5	TRBD1	TRBJ2-7	CASSFGTGGKDEQYF	TGTGCCAGCAGTTTTGGGACAGGGGGGAAGGACGAGCAGTACTTC
.	TRBV4-2	TRBD2	TRBJ2-3	CASSHRGGAGTDTQYF	TGTGCCAGCAGCCATCGCGGGGGGGCAGGCACAGATACGCAGTATTTT
.	TRBV4-2	TRBD2	TRBJ2-5	CASSPQGTSGMETQYF	TGTGCCAGCAGCCCTCAGGGGACTAGCGGGATGGAGACCCAGTACTTC
.	TRBV18	TRBD1	TRBJ1-2	CASSPPPMTGRYTF	TGTGCCAGCTCACCGCCCCCCATGACAGGGCGCTACACCTTC
once	TRBV11-3	.	TRBJ2-7	CASSSTTGQGEQYF	TGTGCCAGCAGCTCGACGACAGGTCAGGGCGAGCAGTACTTC
.	TRBV9	.	TRBJ1-1	CASSVVAVGTEAFF	TGTGCCAGCAGCGTAGTGGCCGTGGGTACTGAAGCTTTCTTT
once	TRBV5-1	.	TRBJ1-3	CASSVGNTIYF	TGCGCCAGCTCCGTAGGAAACACCATATATTTT
.	TRBV7-6	.	TRBJ1-4	CASSFDQERTNEKLFF	TGTGCCAGCAGCTTCGACCAGGAGAGGACTAATGAAAAACTGTTTTTT
once	TRBV7-9	.	TRBJ1-3	CASSLGRSPSSGNTIYF	TGTGCCAGCAGCTTAGGTCGGAGTCCGAGCTCTGGAAACACCATATATTTT
.	TRBV4-2	.	TRBJ1-1	CASSQGALTEAFF	TGTGCCAGCAGCCAAGGGGCGCTCACTGAAGCTTTCTTT
.	TRBV6-6	TRBD1	TRBJ1-1	CASRDRGRGNTEAFF	TGTGCCAGCCGGGACAGGGGTAGGGGGAACACTGAAGCTTTCTTT
once	TRBV19	.	TRBJ2-7	CASSPQGGSYEQYF	TGTGCCAGTAGTCCACAGGGTGGGTCCTACGAGCAGTACTTC
once	TRBV6-1	.	TRBJ1-4	CASSDEKLFF	TGTGCCAGCAGTGACGAAAAACTGTTTTTT
.	TRBV9	.	TRBJ2-7	CASSEYEQYF	TGTGCCAGCAGCGAATACGAGCAGTACTTC
.	TRBV20-1	.	TRBJ2-7	CSVPGNYEQYF	TGCAGTGTCCCGGGGAACTACGAGCAGTACTTC
.	TRBV5-4	.	TRBJ2-7	CASSFDQGLSYEQYF	TGTGCCAGCAGCTTCGACCAGGGTTTAAGCTACGAGCAGTACTTC
.	TRBV30	TRBD1	TRBJ1-5	CAWDRGQNQPQHF	TGTGCCTGGGACAGGGGGCAGAATCAGCCCCAGCATTTT
once	TRBV10-1	.	TRBJ2-5	CASGRLGSEKYF	TGCGCCAGCGGCCGGTTAGGCTCTGAGAAGTACTTC
.	TRBV2	.	TRBJ1-1	CASSEFVFEAFF	TGTGCCAGCAGTGAATTCGTTTTTGAAGCTTTCTTT
.	TRBV5-8	TRBD1	TRBJ2-4	CASGRDRGIQYF	TGTGCCAGCGGTCGGGACAGGGGGATTCAGTACTTC
.	TRBV29-1	TRBD1	TRBJ1-1	CSVDRGRTEAFF	TGCAGCGTGGACAGGGGGCGGACTGAAGCTTTCTTT
once	TRBV7-9	.	TRBJ2-5	CASSGQQETQYF	TGTGCCAGCAGCGGCCAACAAGAGACCCAGTACTTC